This TCR beta chain stems from a study of cytomegalovirus exposure and HLA in healthy donors (dated by TCRdb to about 2017). Turning to the overall study: In an earlier analysis of fewer than 750 of the donors, 276 Gb of sequence data and 120 million or so unique TCR beta sequences from some 170 million T cells were reported. Among 398 genotyped donors of the cohort, an average of around 240,000 unique TCR beta nucleotide sequences were sequenced per donor, around 20% of them non-productive. Typing coverage varied by locus: roughly 620-640 donors for A, B, C, DRB1 and DQB1; approximately 560 for DQA1; about 570 for DPA1; some 470 for DPB1. Rather than using new phenotypic data, the later analysis identified candidate immune exposures from TCR beta sequences and from how often those sequences occurred across donors. A later analysis re-examined previously published TCR beta repertoires from 600 to 700 donors and added high-resolution HLA genotyping to investigate patterns of TCR occurrence. Using immunosequencing, the study profiled T cell repertoires from 666 subjects and related those repertoires to cytomegalovirus serostatus. Every repertoire in the discovery cohort had been generated on one and the same sequencing platform. Donor age, sex, ethnicity and CMV serostatus were compiled together with the repertoire data. In addition to the first cohort of several hundred subjects, a separate validation cohort of around 110 different subjects was used. Roughly 5 DR-DQ haplotypes were handled as single units for association and clustering, since linkage in the cohort was strong. Both class I and class II loci were covered by HLA typing, at four-digit resolution. The study aimed to test whether cataloging public T cell receptors could reveal signatures of past pathogen exposure. To predict cytomegalovirus infection status, the study brought together high-throughput TCR immunosequencing, statistical association of individual TCRs with disease status, and machine learning. A later genetic analysis took genome-wide SNP genotypes for about 55% of the roughly 670 donors and used that subset as a discovery cohort. An early release covering about 600 HLA-typed donors comprised about 310 gigabases of sequencing data and approximately 85 million unique TCR sequences. Of the roughly 400 genotyped donors, less than 85% were placed in the genetic ancestry cluster associated with self-reported Caucasian donors. An earlier analysis of around 580 of the donors used high-throughput TCR beta sequencing to judge whether each TCR beta V gene segment behaved as functional or pseudogenic. The investigation overall reported the following: Across donors, most TCR sequences were observed very rarely, whereas some public TCRs were present in many individuals. The classifier was reported to diagnose cytomegalovirus status with high specificity and sensitivity in both the original and validation cohorts. HLA typing was unavailable for some donors at each locus, so association tests used only the typed subset. When HLA alleles, especially DR and DQ, strongly co-occurred, attributing TCR associations to individual alleles was difficult. For the cohort, immune exposure information was limited to CMV serostatus. In a later genetic analysis, fewer N-insertions in productive TCRs were reported among donors in an Asian-associated ancestry cluster than the roughly 640-donor mean. The 87-base-pair reads could not distinguish some IMGT-functional V segments, including TRBV6-2 and TRBV6-3, so those segments were excluded. According to a later analysis, parvovirus B19, influenza, CMV and Epstein-Barr virus appeared linked to several top co-occurrence clusters. Linkage disequilibrium might explain the correlated functional status among segregating V segments, but an unknown experimental factor could not be ruled out. Most CMV-associated TCR beta chains appeared to be HLA-restricted in a later analysis, and the HLA associations seemed to be driven largely by CMV exposure. In vitro tests confirmed that three of the cytomegalovirus-associated TCR beta chains recognize cytomegalovirus antigens. A total of 150 to 200 TCR beta chains were listed by the study as associated with cytomegalovirus. The earlier analysis of almost 600 of the donors excluded fewer than 20 rarely observed V segments, including chromosome 9 orphons, because counts were too low. In a later genetic analysis, a missense DCLRE1C variant was associated with V-gene and J-gene trimming of TCR beta chains, and the association was replicated in an independent cohort. At a false discovery rate of 0.05, a later analysis linked under 20,000 TCR beta sequences to specific HLA alleles. Compared with equally common non-associated chains, HLA-associated TCR beta chains in a later analysis were more clonally expanded and had lower generation probabilities. A cluster of highly shared sequence variants was judged likely to be a technical artifact of the sequencing pipeline. A later analysis found that TCR association rates varied across HLA loci, with DRB1 alleles showing the most associated TCRs and HLA-C alleles the fewest. The authors suggested that the approach could potentially be generalized to other disease states and immunological phenotypes. The cohort was sequenced for TCR beta chains only, and without alpha or paired-chain data the features that could be detected were limited. In an earlier analysis of roughly 560 of the donors, most TCR beta V segments were observed in productive rearrangements about 87% or about 30% of the time, broadly matching IMGT annotations. A further reported finding was that TCR beta sequences accurately predicted the HLA-A and HLA-B alleles for most subjects in the first cohort. Sequencing depth was assumed to be roughly uniform across donors in the presence/absence analyses, though that assumption may not hold.

In total, 630 or so healthy bone marrow donors made up the cohort. All cohort members were sampled while nominally healthy, although unrecorded immune exposures were likely present. The donor tested CMV seropositive and was one of the 289 seropositive cohort members. Each donor provided a peripheral blood sample, and peripheral blood mononuclear cells were used for TCR beta sequencing. Genomic DNA extraction from the blood cell samples was performed with the Qiagen DNeasy Blood Extraction Kit. Points on this clone: The target of this receptor is not known. Base qualities were left out, and no much larger clone turns up one base away.

Taken from cysteine to phenylalanine, the CDR3 has 14 residues. Solely the CDR3 DNA is kept, with 42 bases framed from the first base. Trimming leaves V shorter by 9 bases and J shorter by 3 bases, with the junction holding 9 bases beyond the gene matches. CDR1 and CDR2 are drawn from the germline V gene (reference sequence): SEHNR, FQNEAQ. The receptor library was made with the immunoSEQ multiplex PCR assay. The multiplex PCR relied on a mix of 60 forward primers for TCR Vbeta segments and 13 reverse primers for TCR Jbeta segments. The CDR3 region of rearranged TCR beta genes was amplified from genomic DNA by a multiplex PCR assay. On the Illumina HiSeq System, the amplified TCR beta libraries were sequenced as 87-base-pair reads. Processing in the source paper ran as follows. In a later analysis, some 80 million unique TCR beta chains were counted across the approximately 670 repertoires, and roughly 11 million of these chains were shared by at least two donors. A nearest-neighbor algorithm error-corrected the raw reads and collapsed the reads into unique sequences, merging closely related sequences to remove PCR and sequencing errors. To assign V, D and J gene segments, CDR3 sequences were aligned to IMGT reference sequences. For a sequence to be retained, at least a six-nucleotide match to both a V gene segment and a J gene segment was required. A rearrangement counted as productive if the CDR3 had no stop codons and remained in frame with V and J, and every other rearrangement counted as non-productive. Following IMGT convention, CDR3 was defined as the stretch from the second conserved V-encoded cysteine to the conserved J-encoded phenylalanine. In an earlier analysis of 550 to 650 of the donors, sequences lacking an unambiguous match to a single V gene segment were excluded. In an earlier analysis of 587 of the donors, a V segment was called functional when productive rearrangements were above 56.7%, and segregating when the standard deviation between donors exceeded 5%. To diagnose cytomegalovirus status from the catalog of TCR beta chain sequences, a statistical classification framework was built. In a later analysis, V and J genes were assigned by comparing TCR nucleotide sequences against IMGT/GENE-DB human TR gene sequences. In a later analysis, CDR3 sequences and most-parsimonious VDJ recombination scenarios were assigned using the TCRdist pipeline. In a later analysis, each TCR beta chain was defined by its CDR3 amino acid sequence together with its V-gene family, and reads lacking a unique V-gene family were excluded. To address suspected cross-contamination and a sequencing artifact, a later analysis removed a few hundred highly shared, low-generation-probability nucleotide sequences. A later analysis calculated a clonal expansion index for each public chain from normalized within-repertoire ranks of inferred template counts. A later analysis computed generation probabilities with a VDJ recombination model fitted to out-of-frame rearrangements, and checked the results against IGoR. Hypergeometric tests were used in a later analysis to score TCR-TCR, TCR-HLA and TCR-CMV co-occurrence, with a repertoire-size bias correction applied to the TCR pairs. To estimate false discovery rates, a later analysis permuted the HLA or CMV assignments 20 times. A later analysis grouped co-occurring TCRs with DBSCAN, adding TCRdist sequence similarity when clustering within HLA-allele-positive subsets. Co-occurrence clustering excluded repertoires with fewer than 30,000 or more than 120,000 public chains, plus five with anomalous nucleotide sharing. TCRdb carries this immuneACCESS record with in-frame sequences only. Its versions omit some clonotypes, under half of them owing to an unresolved V gene in the studies checked, with the rest unexplained. V, J and clone size are taken as reported in that table, and D and trimming were inferred from the DNA itself. The sample yields approximately 88,000 clones; around 78% were counted once. The ten largest clones capture less than 6.5% of the sample.

The sequenced sample consisted of PBMCs. This TCR was recovered from a man aged 18 to 35 in good health and CMV-seropositive. The V and J segments used are TRBV7-9 and TRBJ1-2; the junction holds 8 bases that match TRBD1. The bases are TGTGCCAGTGTATCAGGGGGCGGGGACTATGGCTACACCTTC. Its amino acids are CASVSGGGDYGYTF.